This paragraph reports one TCR beta chain. Pretreatment and on-treatment samples were taken, numbering 1 to 8 per patient. These data originate in a study of PD-L1 blockade in urothelial cancer. In the study overall: From about 2014, patients received atezolizumab, given as 1,200 mg intravenously every 3 weeks. Males with bladder-origin urothelial cancer made up about 90% of the roughly 29 patients.

What went into each PCR as a spike was synthetic TCR analog templates. The protocol was immunoSEQ multiplex PCR, while the TCRdb copy is restricted to in-frame clones and leaves out a portion. The top ten hold less than 4% of the sample, which has 55,000 to 85,000 clones, about 89% seen once. The germline V and J ends were trimmed by 0 bases and 4 bases, with 12 bases remaining between them. The CDR3 sequence is 15 residues long. Per germline, CDR1 SGHNT and CDR2 YYREEE (reference sequence). The gene calls are TRBV5-4 and TRBJ2-3; the D is unclear. This sequence originates from a man aged 55 to 70 with urothelial cancer. The sequencing here drew on PBMCs, taken around atezolizumab (anti-PD-L1) treatment. CDR3 nucleotides: TGTGCCAGCAGCTTGGAACTCAATGTCGCAGATACGCAGTATTTT. The encoded protein is CASSLELNVADTQYF.